The 8 T cell receptor beta chains below were found in one sample sequenced in a study of shared clonotypes between healthy human individuals. Assay used: immunoSEQ multiplex PCR; TCRdb lists only in-frame clones, some missing. This sample has 550,000 to 800,000 clones; about 74% occur once, and the top ten carry about 1.8%. The sequenced material came from memory CD4+ T cells sorted from blood. Subset meaning: CD45RA-negative fraction. Receptors originate from a woman aged 25 to 45 in good health.

V gene TRBV6-1 combines with J gene TRBJ2-5; D remains unclear. Trimming removed 3 bases from V and 3 bases from J, with 8 bases in between. The CDR3 consists of 13 residues. The germline V gene has CDR1 MNHNS and CDR2 SASEGT. The CDR3 protein is CASSEFRKETQYF. The DNA of the CDR3 is TGTGCCAGCAGTGAGTTCCGGAAAGAGACCCAGTACTTC.

The chain is built from TRBV5-6 and TRBJ2-5, with D tentatively TRBD2 (5 bases). The CDR3 contains 15 residues. In germline, CDR1 is SGHDT, CDR2 YYEEEE. V was shortened by 7 bases and J by 2 bases, with 18 bases between the two germline ends. In DNA form, the CDR3 reads TGTGCCAGCCTCTCGTTCGGCGGGCTACAAGAGACCCAGTACTTC. The encoded protein is CASLSFGGLQETQYF.

This chain uses TRBV29-1 with TRBJ2-3; 10 bases fit TRBD1. The trim removed 8 bases at V and 1 base at J, leaving 6 bases unmatched. The CDR3 sequence is 14 residues long. The germline V gene encodes CDR1 SQVTM and CDR2 ANQGSEA. The CDR3 sequence is CSIRQGAGTDTQYF. For the CDR3, the DNA is TGCAGCATCCGACAGGGGGCGGGCACAGATACGCAGTATTTT.

This clone was observed at least ten times. The chain carries TRBV5-1 and TRBJ2-1; D unclear. With 5 bases removed from V and 7 bases from J, the gap between germline ends came to 10 bases. The germline V gene has CDR1 SGHRS and CDR2 YFSETQ. The CDR3 is made up of 12 amino acids. The CDR3 coding sequence is TGCGCCAGCAGTGGGATGGCGAATGAGCAGTTCTTC. Its protein is CASSGMANEQFF.

This chain links TRBV6-1 with TRBJ1-5; possible D gene TRBD1, 5 bases. Germline V gene data show CDR1 as MNHNS and CDR2 as SASEGT. The V end lost 2 bases, the J end lost 6 bases, and 8 bases lay between the germline ends. This CDR3 region has 13 residues. CDR3 nucleotides: TGTGCCAGCAGTGAACCGGGGCCTCAGCCCCAGCATTTT. It codes for CASSEPGPQPQHF.

The chain couples TRBV6-1 to TRBJ2-2; D perhaps matches TRBD2 (5 bases). Germline V gene sequence: CDR1 MNHNS, CDR2 SASEGT. The CDR3 consists of 14 residues. The V end was cut by 7 bases, the J end by 5 bases, with 14 bases between. The CDR3 DNA is TGTGCCAGCAACTCCGTGGGAGTGACCGGGGAGCTGTTTTTT. Its translation is CASNSVGVTGELFF.

The CDR3, as DNA: TGCGCCAGCAGCTTGGCCCCGGGGACAGGTGGTAATGAAAAACTGTTTTTT. This encodes CASSLAPGTGGNEKLFF. This chain links TRBV5-1 with TRBJ1-4; 8 positions agree with TRBD1. J lost 4 bases, V lost 0 bases, and 8 bases had no gene match. The CDR3 runs 17 residues. Per germline, CDR1 SGHRS and CDR2 YFSETQ.

This clone was detected ten times or more. V and J are TRBV4-2 and TRBJ1-3; possibly TRBD1 for D (5 bases). The CDR3 contains 17 residues. Germline CDR1 is LGHNA and CDR2 is YNFKEQ. Trimming cost V 4 bases and J 2 bases, with 18 bases left between them. CDR3 nucleotides: TGTGCCAGCAGCCGCCCAGGGCTCAGGGAAGCTGGAAACACCATATATTTT. Amino acid sequence: CASSRPGLREAGNTIYF.